Detailed here is one TCR beta chain. Antigen specificity is unknown. Trimming left V 3 bases short and J 5 bases short, with 15 bases between. Germline V gives CDR1 SGHKS, CDR2 YYEKEE (reference sequence). CDR3 length: 15 amino acids. Donors comprised healthy HIV-negative adults lacking recent acute infections or vaccinations. The data belong to a study of shared clonotypes between healthy human individuals. Profiled with immunoSEQ multiplex PCR; TCRdb holds only in-frame clones, not every one. The table includes 2,500,000 or so clones, 93% detected once. Findings and limits, study-wide: Non-shared clonotypes showed lower generation probabilities than clonotypes common to all four donors.

This receptor was obtained from a man aged 18 to 29 in good health. Some clones in this sample may be carry-over from other donors' samples. The genes are TRBV5-5 and TRBJ1-5; D gene uncertain. Sample: naive CD4+ T cells from PBMCs. Subset here: CD45RA+ positively selected. The DNA for the CDR3 is TGTGCCAGCAGCTCGTTCCCAATCGGGGATCAGCCCCAGCATTTT. Protein product: CASSSFPIGDQPQHF.